The 23 T cell receptor beta chains in this list originate from one sample, sequenced in a study of cytomegalovirus exposure and HLA in healthy donors. The PCR had 60 Vbeta and 13 Jbeta primers. Some clones are missing from TCRdb's copy, which holds only in-frame ones; the method was immunoSEQ multiplex PCR. Of about 150,000 clones listed, around 80% are singletons. Input material: PBMCs. These receptors were obtained from a woman aged 40 to 50 in good health and CMV-seropositive.

The chain uses TRBV9 and TRBJ1-3; D not resolved. Trimming removed 0 bases at V and 5 bases at J, with 9 bases between. This CDR3 is built from 14 residues. From germline, CDR1 is SGDLS and CDR2 YYNGEE. CDR3 bases: TGTGCCAGCAGCGTAGACGCGGAACGAAACACCATATATTTT. Protein sequence: CASSVDAERNTIYF.

The chain carries TRBV27 and TRBJ2-1; 7 positions agree with TRBD1. V dropped 8 bases and J dropped 12; count of bases not matched to a gene: 16. This CDR3 contains 14 residues. From germline, CDR1 is MNHEY and CDR2 SMNVEV (reference sequence). The CDR3 DNA is TGTGCCAGCCGGACAGGCCGCTGGGCCAGTTGGCAGTTCTTC. This encodes CASRTGRWASWQFF.

Only a few counts were recorded for this clone. V is TRBV7-9 and J is TRBJ2-7; 8 nucleotides match TRBD1. Per the germline V gene, CDR1 is SEHNR and CDR2 is FQNEAQ (reference sequence). The CDR3 is 14 residues long. The junction had 4 bases not matched to a gene; V was cut back by 5 bases and J by 1 base. CDR3 in amino acids: CASSTGQGSYEQYF. In DNA, the CDR3 is TGTGCCAGCAGCACCGGACAGGGATCCTACGAGCAGTACTTC.

This sequence joins TRBV6-1 and TRBJ2-5, with TRBD1 matching 7 bases. The CDR3 is 16 amino acids. Germline CDR1 reads MNHNS; CDR2 reads SASEGT. Trimming took 4 bases from V and 2 from J; bases not matched to a gene: 10. CDR3 residues: CASSGRQGLGQETQYF. In DNA form, the CDR3 reads TGTGCCAGCAGTGGTAGACAGGGCCTGGGGCAAGAGACCCAGTACTTC.

The chain combines TRBV7-3 with TRBJ2-1, with 9 bases fitting TRBD2. Germline CDR1 reads SGHTA; CDR2 reads FQGTGA. The J segment lost 2 bases and the V segment lost 4 bases, leaving 6 bases of the junction unmatched. This CDR3 is built from 16 residues. CDR3 sequence: CASSWELAGPYNEQFF. For the CDR3, the DNA is TGTGCCAGCAGCTGGGAGCTAGCGGGGCCCTACAATGAGCAGTTCTTC.

This clone was observed a few times. The chain carries TRBV6-6 and TRBJ1-5; D is unresolved. Germline CDR1 reads MNHNY; CDR2 reads SVGAGI (reference sequence). This CDR3 is built from 12 residues. Trimming removed 2 bases at V and 5 bases at J, with 4 bases between. The CDR3 coding sequence is TGTGCCAGCAGTTACCCTGATCAGCCCCAGCATTTT. It specifies CASSYPDQPQHF.

V is TRBV9 and J is TRBJ1-2; D might be TRBD1 (6 bases). Trimming pared 0 bases from V and 5 bases from J, leaving 14 bases between. CDR3 length: 15 residues. Germline CDR1 SGDLS, CDR2 YYNGEE. The CDR3 is CASSVVGGGSYGYTF. CDR3 sequence (DNA): TGTGCCAGCAGCGTAGTCGGGGGGGGCTCATATGGCTACACCTTC.

V and J are TRBV4-2 and TRBJ2-3; 13 bases are shared with TRBD2. The trim removed 4 bases at V and 0 bases at J, leaving 13 bases unmatched. The CDR3 has 20 amino acids. Looked up from germline, CDR1 is LGHNA and CDR2 is YNFKEQ. The CDR3 nucleotides read TGTGCCAGCAGCCGTACTAGCGGGAGGGCGAACTCTCCTAGCACAGATACGCAGTATTTT. This encodes CASSRTSGRANSPSTDTQYF.

The chain combines TRBV2 with TRBJ2-7, with D tentatively TRBD1 (6 bases). Trimming took 5 bases from V and 5 from J, leaving 13 bases between them. This CDR3 has 13 amino acids. Germline V CDR1 and CDR2: SNHLY, FYNNEI. CDR3 amino acids: CASSLNRVHEQYF. CDR3 in DNA: TGTGCCAGCAGTTTGAACAGGGTCCACGAGCAGTACTTC.

The rearrangement joins TRBV28 to TRBJ1-1; D remains ambiguous. Trimming removed 5 bases at V and 1 base at J, with 11 bases between. CDR3 length: 14 amino acids. In germline, CDR1 is MDHEN, CDR2 SYDVKM. The CDR3 DNA follows: TGTGCCAGCAGTCTGACTCCGAGGAACACTGAAGCTTTCTTT. Amino acids: CASSLTPRNTEAFF.

This chain uses TRBV5-1 with TRBJ2-7; D is perhaps TRBD2 (5 bases). CDR3 length: 12 residues. The ends were cut back, 0 bases at V and 5 bases at J, with 6 bases in the middle. Germline V lookup: CDR1 SGHRS, CDR2 YFSETQ. CDR3 sequence: CASSLGGDEQYF. As DNA, the CDR3 is TGCGCCAGCAGCTTGGGGGGAGACGAGCAGTACTTC.

The rearrangement joins TRBV7-9 to TRBJ1-1; D remains ambiguous. The germline V gene has CDR1 SEHNR and CDR2 FQNEAQ (reference sequence). The V gene lost 1 base and the J gene lost 1 base, with 4 bases spanning the gap. The CDR3 covers 13 residues. DNA of the CDR3: TGTGCCAGCAGCTTAGACACGAACACTGAAGCTTTCTTT. It is translated as CASSLDTNTEAFF.

The CDR3 region is CASSQYSGPNSYNEQFF. The DNA for the CDR3 is TGTGCCAGCAGCCAATATAGCGGGCCTAACTCCTACAATGAGCAGTTCTTC. This rearrangement joins TRBV14 to TRBJ2-1; 7 bases are shared with TRBD2. The CDR3 length is 17 residues. J lost 0 bases, V lost 2 bases, and 7 bases had no gene match. The germline gives CDR1 SGHDN, CDR2 FVKESK.

This sequence joins TRBV6-5 and TRBJ2-2; 8 nucleotides line up with TRBD1. J gave up 7 bases and V 5 bases, and 6 bases lay outside the gene matches. The CDR3 has 14 residues. The germline V gene has CDR1 MNHEY and CDR2 SVGAGI. DNA for the CDR3: TGTGCCAGCAGTCCAGGGGGCGCGGGCGGGGAGCTGTTTTTT. Translation: CASSPGGAGGELFF.

The rearrangement joins TRBV5-6 to TRBJ1-5; D is unresolved. The V and J ends lost 0 bases and 7 bases respectively, with 11 bases between them. Germline CDR1 reads SGHDT; CDR2 reads YYEEEE. The CDR3 covers 14 residues. The CDR3 nucleotides read TGTGCCAGCAGCTTGGTCGGGTTCGGGCAGCCCCAGCATTTT. The encoded protein is CASSLVGFGQPQHF.

The chain joins TRBV6-5 to TRBJ2-5, with 8 bases fitting TRBD2. J was trimmed by 4 bases and V by 6 bases; bases with no gene match: 7. Germline CDR1 reads MNHEY; CDR2 reads SVGAGI. The CDR3 runs to 14 residues. CDR3 residues: CASSPYGRGETQYF. CDR3 nucleotides: TGTGCCAGCAGCCCCTACGGGAGGGGAGAGACCCAGTACTTC.

In DNA, the CDR3 is TGCGCCAGCAGCTTGGGGGGGGGAGAAGAGACCCAGTACTTC. Amino acid sequence: CASSLGGGEETQYF. V gene TRBV5-1 combines with J gene TRBJ2-5; TRBD2 agrees at 7 bases. Germline lookup yields CDR1 SGHRS and CDR2 YFSETQ. V shed 0 bases and J 3 bases; nucleotides not matched to a gene: 2. CDR3 size: 14 residues. The full variable domain, rest sourced from reference TRBV5-1 and TRBJ2-5, is KAGVTQTPRYLIKTRGQQVTLSCSPISGHRSVSWYQQTPGQGLQFLFEYFSETQRNKGNFPGRFSGRQFSNSRSEMNVSTLELGDSALYLCASSLGGGEETQYFGPGTRLLVL.

The chain is built from TRBV7-9 and TRBJ1-4; 8 nucleotides match TRBD1. This CDR3 has 14 residues. Trimming at V came to 2 bases and at J to 7 bases, leaving 3 bases not matched to a gene. The V gene's germline CDR1 is SEHNR and CDR2 FQNEAQ (reference sequence). CDR3 region: CASSLQGASEKLFF. The CDR3 DNA is TGTGCCAGCAGCTTACAGGGGGCGAGTGAAAAACTGTTTTTT.

This clone was counted only a few times. CDR3 residues: CASSLDREVYEQYF. CDR3 sequence (DNA): TGTGCCAGCAGCCTGGACAGGGAGGTATACGAGCAGTACTTC. The chain combines TRBV6-6 with TRBJ2-7, with 8 positions matching TRBD1. With V trimmed by 6 bases and J by 4 bases, 8 bases remained unmatched. The V gene's germline CDR1 is MNHNY and CDR2 SVGAGI (reference sequence). CDR3 length: 14 residues.

The rearrangement uses TRBV27 and TRBJ2-7; 10 nucleotides line up with TRBD1. This CDR3 spans 15 amino acids. Germline V gene data show CDR1 as MNHEY and CDR2 as SMNVEV (reference sequence). J gave up 3 bases and V 2 bases, and 4 bases lay outside the gene matches. CDR3 sequence reads: CASSLAGTGVYEQYF. The CDR3 DNA reads as TGTGCCAGCAGTTTAGCCGGGACAGGGGTCTACGAGCAGTACTTC.

This chain connects TRBV7-9 to TRBJ2-6, with D perhaps TRBD1 (5 bases). There are 16 residues in the CDR3. V lost 7 bases to trimming and J lost 0 bases, with 13 bases between them. Germline V CDR1 and CDR2: SEHNR, FQNEAQ (reference sequence). DNA of the CDR3: TGTGCCAGCATCCGGAGAAGGGGCTCTGGGGCCAACGTCCTGACTTTC. Its translation is CASIRRRGSGANVLTF. Looking up the rest from reference TRBV7-9 and TRBJ2-6 gives the full variable domain: DTGVSQNPRHKITKRGQNVTFRCDPISEHNRLYWYRQTLGQGPEFLTYFQNEAQLEKSRLLSDRFSAERPKGSFSTLEIQRTEQGDSAMYLCASIRRRGSGANVLTFGAGSRLTVL.

The chain carries TRBV7-9 and TRBJ2-7, with a tentative D call TRBD2 (6 bases). Trimming left V 6 bases short and J 4 bases short, with 16 bases between. The CDR3 totals 14 residues. CDR1 and CDR2 from the germline V gene are SEHNR and FQNEAQ (reference sequence). The CDR3 here is CASRPSGETYEQYF. As DNA, the CDR3 is TGTGCCAGCAGACCGTCGGGGGAGACATACGAGCAGTACTTC.

This sequence joins TRBV29-1 and TRBJ2-7; D perhaps matches TRBD2 (5 bases). From germline, CDR1 is SQVTM and CDR2 ANQGSEA. V gave up 5 bases and J gave up 2 bases, with 19 bases separating them. The CDR3 length is 15 residues. The CDR3 DNA follows: TGCAGCGTTCACCTTGGGGTGGGAGTGGCCTACGAGCAGTACTTC. It is translated as CSVHLGVGVAYEQYF.